Presented here are 8 T cell receptor beta chains from one specimen sequenced in a study of control samples from healthy donors and cancer patients. Clones were read by immunoSEQ multiplex PCR, and TCRdb kept only the in-frame ones, dropping some. The table records 150,000 to 200,000 clones, roughly 92% of them present only once. The sequencing sample was made of blood. Every receptor here comes from a man aged 25 to 45 in good health.

V usage is TRBV5-8 and J usage is TRBJ2-2; unclear D gene. V was cut by 2 bases and J by 10 bases, with 15 bases left in between. Germline loops: CDR1 SGHTS, CDR2 YDEGEE. The CDR3 has 14 amino acids. In DNA form, the CDR3 reads TGTGCCAGCAGCTTTGGGGTCCCGTTGTTGGAGCTGTTTTTT. Translation gives CASSFGVPLLELFF.

The rearrangement joins TRBV13 to TRBJ2-7; 15 nucleotides match TRBD2. The CDR3 is 16 residues long. Trimming took 5 bases from V and 2 from J; bases not matched to a gene: 4. Germline assignment: CDR1 PRHDT and CDR2 FYEKMQ (reference sequence). The CDR3, as DNA: TGTGCCAGCAGCCTCCGGACTAGCGGGAGGGCCTACGAGCAGTACTTC. Amino acid sequence: CASSLRTSGRAYEQYF.

The chain is built from TRBV7-2 and TRBJ1-5; 7 bases align to TRBD1. This CDR3 is built from 15 residues. The trim removed 2 bases at V and 5 bases at J, leaving 6 bases unmatched. Germline-derived CDR1 and CDR2 are SGHTA and FQGNSA. CDR3 DNA sequence: TGTGCCAGCAGCTTAAAGACAGGGAGACATCAGCCCCAGCATTTT. Its protein product is CASSLKTGRHQPQHF.

This chain links TRBV4-1 with TRBJ2-5; TRBD2 agrees at 7 bases. The V gene end was trimmed by 0 bases and the J gene end by 1 base; junction bases not matched to a gene: 5. The CDR3 is 16 amino acids. The germline V gene has CDR1 MGHRA and CDR2 YSYEKL. The CDR3 DNA is TGCGCCAGCAGCCAAGATTCGGGGGGACCCCAAGAGACCCAGTACTTC. This sequence encodes CASSQDSGGPQETQYF.

The chain combines TRBV7-2 with TRBJ1-5; 9 positions match TRBD1. Germline lookup yields CDR1 SGHTA and CDR2 FQGNSA. CDR3 length: 14 amino acids. J gave up 9 bases and V 0 bases, and 3 bases lay outside the gene matches. CDR3 in amino acids: CASSLAQGARPQHF. CDR3 nucleotides: TGTGCCAGCAGCTTAGCACAGGGGGCTAGGCCCCAGCATTTT.

The CDR3 nucleotides read TGTGCCACCGCGGGCGGGCAGGGGGACACCGGGGAGCTGTTTTTT. This sequence encodes CATAGGQGDTGELFF. The chain couples TRBV15 to TRBJ2-2; 7 bases map to TRBD1. The J segment lost 3 bases and the V segment lost 8 bases, leaving 9 bases of the junction unmatched. Germline assignment: CDR1 LNHNV and CDR2 YYDKDF (reference sequence). The CDR3 length is 15 residues. The whole variable domain, remainder taken from reference TRBV15 and TRBJ2-2, is DAMVIQNPRYQVTQFGKPVTLSCSQTLNHNVMYWYQQKSSQAPKLLFHYYDKDFNNEADTPDNFQSRRPNTSFCFLDIRSPGLGDTAMYLCATAGGQGDTGELFFGEGSRLTVL.

The V call is TRBV19, the J call TRBJ2-7; no reliable D call. The CDR3 is 13 amino acids. Germline CDR1 and CDR2: LNHDA and SQIVND (reference sequence). The V gene lost 3 bases and the J gene lost 3 bases, with 9 bases spanning the gap. For the CDR3, the DNA is TGTGCCAGTAGTATGGGGTTACTCTACGAGCAGTACTTC. This encodes CASSMGLLYEQYF.

This clone is a singleton in its sample. The chain links TRBV28 to TRBJ2-1; D not certain. There are 16 residues in the CDR3. The V and J ends lost 5 bases and 3 bases respectively, with 17 bases between them. The germline V gene has CDR1 MDHEN and CDR2 SYDVKM. This CDR3 is CASSTTDSEFYNEQFF. CDR3 DNA sequence: TGTGCCAGCAGTACGACTGATAGTGAGTTCTACAATGAGCAGTTCTTC.